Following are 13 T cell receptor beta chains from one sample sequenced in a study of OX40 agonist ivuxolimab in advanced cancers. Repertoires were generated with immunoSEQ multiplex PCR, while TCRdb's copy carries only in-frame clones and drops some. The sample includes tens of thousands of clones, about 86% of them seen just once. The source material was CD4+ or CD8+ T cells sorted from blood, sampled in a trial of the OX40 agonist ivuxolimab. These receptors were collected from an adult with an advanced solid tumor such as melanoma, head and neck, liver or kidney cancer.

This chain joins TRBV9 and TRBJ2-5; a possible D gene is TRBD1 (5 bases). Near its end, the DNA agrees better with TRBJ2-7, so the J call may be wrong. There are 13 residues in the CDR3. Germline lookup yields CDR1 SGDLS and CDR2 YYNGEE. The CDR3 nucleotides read TGTGCCAGCAGCACAGGAAGGTCCTACGAGCAGTACTTC. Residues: CASSTGRSYEQYF.

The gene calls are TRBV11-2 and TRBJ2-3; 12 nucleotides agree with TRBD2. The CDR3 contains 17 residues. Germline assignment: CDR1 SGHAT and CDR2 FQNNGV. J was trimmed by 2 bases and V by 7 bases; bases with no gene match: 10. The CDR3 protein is CASNPRLAGDYTDTQYF. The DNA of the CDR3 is TGTGCCAGCAATCCTCGACTAGCGGGGGACTACACAGATACGCAGTATTTT.

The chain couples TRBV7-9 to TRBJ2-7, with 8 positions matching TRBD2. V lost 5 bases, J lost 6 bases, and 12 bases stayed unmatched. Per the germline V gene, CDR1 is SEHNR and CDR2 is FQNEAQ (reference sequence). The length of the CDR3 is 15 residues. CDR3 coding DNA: TGTGCCAGCAGCCCCACGGGGCGGGGGGAGGTCGAGCAGTACTTC. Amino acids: CASSPTGRGEVEQYF.

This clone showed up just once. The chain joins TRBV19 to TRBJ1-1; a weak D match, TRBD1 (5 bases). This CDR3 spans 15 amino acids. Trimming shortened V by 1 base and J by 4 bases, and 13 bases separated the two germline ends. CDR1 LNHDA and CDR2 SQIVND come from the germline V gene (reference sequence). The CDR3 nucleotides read TGTGCCAGTAGTATAGGAGCCTTCGGGGGCACTGAAGCTTTCTTT. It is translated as CASSIGAFGGTEAFF.

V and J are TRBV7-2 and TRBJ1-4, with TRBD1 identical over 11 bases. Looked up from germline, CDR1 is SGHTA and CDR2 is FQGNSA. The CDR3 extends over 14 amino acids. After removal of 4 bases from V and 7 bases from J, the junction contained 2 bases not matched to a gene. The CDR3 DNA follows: TGTGCCAGCAGCTCGGACAGGGGGCGTGAAAAACTGTTTTTT. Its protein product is CASSSDRGREKLFF.

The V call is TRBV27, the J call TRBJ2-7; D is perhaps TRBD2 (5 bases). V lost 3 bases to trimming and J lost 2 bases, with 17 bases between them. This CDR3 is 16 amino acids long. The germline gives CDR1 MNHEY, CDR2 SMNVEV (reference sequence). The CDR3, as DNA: TGTGCCAGCAGTTTCCATAAACGAGACGGGGCCTACGAGCAGTACTTC. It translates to CASSFHKRDGAYEQYF.

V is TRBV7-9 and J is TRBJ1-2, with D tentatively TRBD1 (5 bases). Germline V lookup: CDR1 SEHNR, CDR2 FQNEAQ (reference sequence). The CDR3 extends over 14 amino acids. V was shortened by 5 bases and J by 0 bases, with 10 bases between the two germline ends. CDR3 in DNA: TGTGCCAGCAGCCCGGGGCCTTCTAACTATGGCTACACCTTC. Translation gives CASSPGPSNYGYTF.

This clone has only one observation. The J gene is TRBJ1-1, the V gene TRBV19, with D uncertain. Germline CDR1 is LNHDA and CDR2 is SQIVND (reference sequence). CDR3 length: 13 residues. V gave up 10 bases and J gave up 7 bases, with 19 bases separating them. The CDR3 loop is CAIKSRADGEAFF. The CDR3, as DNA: TGTGCCATTAAATCGCGGGCGGACGGTGAAGCTTTCTTT.

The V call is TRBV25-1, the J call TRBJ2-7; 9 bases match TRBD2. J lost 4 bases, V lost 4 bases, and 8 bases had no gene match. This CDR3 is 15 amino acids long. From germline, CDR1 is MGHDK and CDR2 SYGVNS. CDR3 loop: CASSGRSGRMYEQYF. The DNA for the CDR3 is TGTGCCAGCAGTGGTCGGAGCGGGAGGATGTACGAGCAGTACTTC.

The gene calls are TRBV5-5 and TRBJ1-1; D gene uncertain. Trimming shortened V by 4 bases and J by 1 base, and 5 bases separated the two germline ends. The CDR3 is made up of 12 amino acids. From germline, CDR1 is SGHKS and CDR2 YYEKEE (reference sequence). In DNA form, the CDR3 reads TGTGCCAGCAGCATCGCGAACACTGAAGCTTTCTTT. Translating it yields CASSIANTEAFF.

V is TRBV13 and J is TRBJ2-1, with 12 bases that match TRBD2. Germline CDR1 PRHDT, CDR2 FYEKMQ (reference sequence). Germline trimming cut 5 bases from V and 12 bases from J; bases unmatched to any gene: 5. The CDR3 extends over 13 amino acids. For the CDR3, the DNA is TGTGCCAGCAGCGAGAGACTAGCGGGAGTGCAGTTCTTC. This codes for CASSERLAGVQFF.

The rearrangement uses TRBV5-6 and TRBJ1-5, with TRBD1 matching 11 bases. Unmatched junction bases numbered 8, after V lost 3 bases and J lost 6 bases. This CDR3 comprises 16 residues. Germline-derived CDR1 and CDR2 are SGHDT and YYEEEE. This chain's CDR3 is CASSSRTGGYGQPQHF. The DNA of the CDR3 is TGTGCCAGCAGCTCGAGGACAGGGGGCTATGGTCAGCCCCAGCATTTT. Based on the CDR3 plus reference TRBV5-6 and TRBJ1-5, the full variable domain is DAGVTQSPTHLIKTRGQQVTLRCSPKSGHDTVSWYQQALGQGPQFIFQYYEEEERQRGNFPDRFSGHQFPNYSSELNVNALLLGDSALYLCASSSRTGGYGQPQHFGDGTRLSIL.

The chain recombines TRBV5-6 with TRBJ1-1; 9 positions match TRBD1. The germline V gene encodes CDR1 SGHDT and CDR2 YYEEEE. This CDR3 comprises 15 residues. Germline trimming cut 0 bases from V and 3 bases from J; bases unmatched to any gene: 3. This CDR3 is CASSLEGTGYTEAFF. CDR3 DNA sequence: TGTGCCAGCAGCTTGGAAGGGACAGGGTACACTGAAGCTTTCTTT.